The rows below give T cell receptor beta chains drawn from one sample of a study of blood T cell repertoires in COVID-19. Libraries were prepared by immunoSEQ multiplex PCR; TCRdb keeps only in-frame clonotypes and omits some of them. Altogether tens of thousands of clones are present, approximately 80% being singletons, with the ten largest covering 5.5% to 7.5%. Sequenced sample: peripheral blood. These TCRs come from a woman aged 55 to 70 with acute or convalescent COVID-19. Both conserved end residues are part of each CDR3. Each record gives: D gene, V gene, clone size, J gene, CDR3 protein, CDR3 DNA. D genes are given only for firm matches. Clone size is given for some rows only: seen once, a few or many times, or a class if the clone is expanded.

>TRBD2|TRBV10-2|-|TRBJ2-5
CASSLAGGYQETQYF
TGCGCCAGCAGTCTAGCGGGGGGGTACCAAGAGACCCAGTACTTC
>TRBD1|TRBV5-1|-|TRBJ2-1
CASSWGTGEVGEQFF
TGCGCCAGCAGCTGGGGGACAGGGGAGGTGGGTGAGCAGTTCTTC
>-|TRBV15|-|TRBJ2-3
CATAGWGTDTQYF
TGTGCCACGGCCGGGTGGGGCACAGATACGCAGTATTTT
>-|TRBV19|-|TRBJ1-5
CASSPRRGTGYSNQPQHF
TGTGCCAGTAGTCCCCGACGAGGAACCGGGTATAGCAATCAGCCCCAGCATTTT
>-|TRBV6-6|-|TRBJ2-3
CASSYRGGGTDTQYF
TGTGCCAGCAGTTACCGTGGAGGAGGCACAGATACGCAGTATTTT
>TRBD1|TRBV3-1/TRBV3-2|-|TRBJ2-5
CASSQPPTTGVETQYF
TGTGCCAGCAGCCAACCCCCCACGACAGGGGTAGAGACCCAGTACTTC
>TRBD1|TRBV5-1|-|TRBJ1-1
CASSPGTGPGTEAFF
TGCGCCAGCAGCCCGGGGACAGGCCCGGGCACTGAAGCTTTCTTT
>-|TRBV18|-|TRBJ2-5
CASSRDIQETQYF
TGTGCCAGCTCTAGGGACATTCAAGAGACCCAGTACTTC
>-|TRBV5-1|few|TRBJ2-3
CASSLAGAIGTDTQYF
TGCGCCAGCAGCTTGGCCGGAGCAATAGGCACAGATACGCAGTATTTT
>-|TRBV7-3|-|TRBJ1-2
CASSLLGQGGGYTF
TGTGCCAGCAGCTTATTAGGGCAGGGAGGTGGCTACACCTTC
>-|TRBV3-1/TRBV3-2|-|TRBJ1-3
CASSQAVRGYGNTIYF
TGTGCCAGCAGCCAAGCAGTAAGAGGTTACGGAAACACCATATATTTT
>-|TRBV10-2|-|TRBJ1-1
CASSESGRVVEAFF
TGCGCCAGCAGTGAGTCGGGCAGGGTTGTAGAGGCTTTCTTT
>-|TRBV6-6|many|TRBJ1-3
CASSYPRAGLGNTIYF
TGTGCCAGCAGTTACCCCAGGGCAGGGCTCGGAAACACCATATATTTT
>TRBD1|TRBV6-5|-|TRBJ2-1
CASSYSTGLSSEQFF
TGTGCCAGCAGTTACTCGACAGGGCTGTCGAGTGAGCAGTTCTTC
>TRBD1|TRBV7-9|-|TRBJ1-2
CASSLEGTGTVGYTF
TGTGCCAGCAGCTTAGAAGGGACAGGGACGGTTGGCTACACCTTC
>-|TRBV18|-|TRBJ1-1
CASSPSVEGRVAFF
TGTGCCAGCTCACCATCTGTGGAGGGGAGGGTGGCTTTCTTT
>-|TRBV19|-|TRBJ2-5
CASSNLLTEETQYF
TGTGCCAGTAGTAACCTTCTAACGGAAGAGACCCAGTACTTC
>-|TRBV9|-|TRBJ1-2
CASSPQAGGYTF
TGTGCCAGCAGCCCCCAGGCGGGGGGCTACACCTTC
>TRBD2|TRBV2|once|TRBJ2-7
CATRRELAEFYEQYF
TGTGCCACTCGGAGGGAACTAGCGGAATTCTACGAGCAGTACTTC
>-|TRBV29-1|-|TRBJ1-5
CSVGRQRNQPQHF
TGCAGCGTTGGAAGACAGAGAAATCAGCCCCAGCATTTT
>TRBD2|TRBV5-4|-|TRBJ2-2
CASRLAGGSRTGELFF
TGTGCCAGCAGGCTAGCGGGGGGGTCGCGGACCGGGGAGCTGTTTTTT
>-|TRBV4-1|-|TRBJ1-6
CASSQERGFSPNSPLHF
TGCGCCAGCAGCCAAGAGCGGGGGTTCAGTCCTAATTCACCCCTCCACTTT
>-|TRBV9|few|TRBJ1-5
CASSSDGGSQPQHF
TGTGCCAGCAGCTCAGACGGGGGGAGCCAGCCCCAGCATTTT